Below are 2 T cell receptor beta chains sequenced from a single sample in a study of blood T cell repertoires in COVID-19. Assay: immunoSEQ multiplex PCR; the TCRdb copy retains only in-frame clones and omits some. Altogether approximately 210,000 clones are present, approximately 86% being singletons, with the ten largest covering approximately 4%. The source material was peripheral blood. The receptors were sampled from a woman aged 80 or over with acute or convalescent COVID-19.

This clone was detected only a few times. This chain connects TRBV19 to TRBJ2-7, with a weak D call TRBD2 (5 bases). The CDR3 consists of 14 residues. V lost 3 bases and J lost 2, with 11 bases in between. The germline V gene has CDR1 LNHDA and CDR2 SQIVND (reference sequence). CDR3 coding DNA: TGTGCCAGTAGTATCGCCTCGGAGGCCTACGAGCAGTACTTC. Translated, it gives CASSIASEAYEQYF.

The rearrangement uses TRBV9 and TRBJ2-7, with 7 nucleotides matching TRBD1. The CDR3 covers 14 residues. Looked up from germline, CDR1 is SGDLS and CDR2 is YYNGEE. V lost 2 bases, J lost 2 bases, and 4 bases stayed unmatched. The CDR3 DNA reads TGTGCCAGCAGCGTTTCCGGGACAGCCTACGAGCAGTACTTC. This sequence encodes CASSVSGTAYEQYF.